These T cell receptor beta chains were read from a single sample in a study of OX40 agonist ivuxolimab in advanced cancers. Sequencing used immunoSEQ multiplex PCR; TCRdb keeps in-frame clones, though not all of them. The sample shows more than 40,000 clones, 75% to 80% of them seen only once. Sequencing was performed on CD4+ or CD8+ T cells sorted from blood, taken in a trial of the OX40 agonist ivuxolimab. These receptors were collected from an adult with an advanced solid tumor such as melanoma, head and neck, liver or kidney cancer. Both conserved end residues are trimmed from each CDR3.

>TRBJ1-1|TRBV2
ASSSDRALPGNTEAF
>TRBJ2-1|TRBV27
ASSHRTSGILYNEQF
>TRBJ2-1|TRBV2
ASTQRASGGHNEQF
>TRBJ2-7|TRBV7-9
ASSPHNSGRSEQY
>TRBJ2-5|TRBV6-6
ATRDKPWETQY
>TRBJ1-2|TRBV4-1
ASSHPDRAYGYT
>TRBJ1-5|TRBV7-9
ASSLAVRQPQH
>TRBJ2-5|TRBV6-1
ASGRLAGQETQY
>TRBJ2-5|TRBV18
ASSRLAGEETQY
>TRBJ1-1|TRBV4-1
ASSQGSLIRGTEAF
>TRBJ1-5|TRBV5-4
ASSLAGRNQPQH
>TRBJ1-5|TRBV19
ASSIGDSSNQPQH
>TRBJ1-2|TRBV19
ASSTASGYGYT
>TRBJ2-2|TRBV5-4
ASSSPRSGSSRELF
>TRBJ2-1|TRBV7-9
ASTPRGAGRDEQF
>TRBJ1-1|TRBV4-1
ASSQETNRAEAF
>TRBJ2-3|TRBV4-2
ASSQDRASGSKRDTQY
>TRBJ2-7|TRBV5-4
ASSPMRGGILLSYEQY
>TRBJ2-1|TRBV7-9
ASSLAVGVQF
>TRBJ1-2|TRBV7-2
ASSVQGAGGGGYT
>TRBJ2-7|TRBV10-1
ASRGLAGDEHEQY
>TRBJ2-1|TRBV6-5
ASSYRTSGSIDEQF
>TRBJ2-1|TRBV6-5
ASRLYGNNEQF
>TRBJ2-2|TRBV9
ASSVAGQGYTGELF
>TRBJ1-2|TRBV19
ASSIPSYGYT
>TRBJ2-7|TRBV9
ASSPSPRTTAYEQY
>NA|TRBV27
ASRQNRDSPYEQY
>TRBJ2-5|TRBV5-5
ASSWGAQETQY
>TRBJ2-1|TRBV7-9
ASSFKSRGSSYNEQF
>TRBJ2-7|TRBV12-5
ASARGGPPSYEQY
>TRBJ2-7|TRBV28
ASSLGGAPSSYEQY
>TRBJ1-3|TRBV28
ASSPPPRGGNTIY